The 13 T cell receptor beta chains below come from one sample, sequenced in a study of blood T cell repertoires in COVID-19. TCRdb's table, derived via immunoSEQ multiplex PCR, lists solely in-frame clones and lacks some. The sample carries some 150,000 clones, approximately 80% recorded once. Sample: peripheral blood. The source is a woman aged 45-65 years with acute or convalescent COVID-19.

This clone appeared once. The rearrangement links TRBV7-2 to TRBJ1-6; no firm D call. Germline V gene data show CDR1 as SGHTA and CDR2 as FQGNSA. Trimming removed 2 bases at V and 10 bases at J, with 15 bases between. This CDR3 contains 15 residues. This CDR3 reads CASSLYIDSGSPLHF. The CDR3 nucleotides are TGTGCCAGCAGCTTATATATTGATAGCGGGTCACCCCTCCACTTT.

The CDR3 is CASSLTSSYNEQFF. As DNA, the CDR3 is TGTGCCAGCAGTCTTACAAGCTCCTACAATGAGCAGTTCTTC. V gene TRBV11-3 combines with J gene TRBJ2-1; no clear D. The V end was cut by 6 bases, the J end by 0 bases, with 9 bases between. CDR1 is SGHNT and CDR2 is YENEEA in the germline V gene. The CDR3 sequence is 14 residues long.

V gene TRBV25-1 combines with J gene TRBJ1-2; a possible D gene is TRBD1 (5 bases). V lost 4 bases and J lost 6, with 12 bases in between. Looked up from germline, CDR1 is MGHDK and CDR2 is SYGVNS. This CDR3 is built from 13 residues. CDR3 protein: CASSAQGLNGYTF. The CDR3 DNA follows: TGTGCCAGCAGTGCGCAGGGCCTGAATGGCTACACCTTC.

The chain recombines TRBV27 with TRBJ2-3; 7 bases match TRBD2. V dropped 6 bases and J dropped 2; count of bases not matched to a gene: 17. This CDR3 spans 18 amino acids. Germline values: CDR1 MNHEY, CDR2 SMNVEV (reference sequence). CDR3 loop: CASSRPQLSGEHTDTQYF. The CDR3 DNA follows: TGTGCCAGCAGCCGCCCTCAACTAAGCGGGGAGCACACAGATACGCAGTATTTT.

The chain couples TRBV7-9 to TRBJ2-7; D gene unclear. V lost 5 bases to trimming and J lost 0 bases, with 17 bases between them. This CDR3 comprises 16 residues. Germline V gene sequence: CDR1 SEHNR, CDR2 FQNEAQ (reference sequence). CDR3 amino acids: CASSPLAAPSSYEQYF. CDR3 bases: TGTGCCAGCAGCCCTTTGGCGGCTCCAAGCTCCTACGAGCAGTACTTC.

This chain joins TRBV19 and TRBJ1-1; 9 bases are a match to TRBD1. Per the germline V gene, CDR1 is LNHDA and CDR2 is SQIVND (reference sequence). V gave up 7 bases and J gave up 4 bases; unmatched junction bases: 16. This CDR3 region has 17 residues. The CDR3 nucleotides are TGTGCCAGTACCAACAGGGGGACAGGGCGTCGGAGCACTGAAGCTTTCTTT. Translating it yields CASTNRGTGRRSTEAFF.

Regarding this clone: A junction end diverges from the germline sequence, so it may reflect a read error. The V gene is TRBV7-2, the J gene TRBJ2-7; TRBD2 agrees at 9 bases. Looked up from germline, CDR1 is SGHTA and CDR2 is FQGNSA. This CDR3 is 11 amino acids long. Written as DNA, the CDR3 is TGTGCCAGCAGCTCCCTAGCGGGGCTACACTTC. Protein: CASSSLAGLHF. Combining the CDR3 with reference TRBV7-2 and TRBJ2-7 gives the whole variable domain GAGVSQSPSNKVTEKGKDVELRCDPISGHTALYWYRQSLGQGLEFLIYFQGNSAPDKSGLPSDRFSAERTGGSVSTLTIQRTQQEDSAVYLCASSSLAGLHFGPGTRLTVT.

The CDR3 nucleotides are TGTGCCAGCAGTCAAGGACTAGCGGGGGCCACAGATACGCAGTATTTT. Encoded protein: CASSQGLAGATDTQYF. The rearrangement joins TRBV25-1 to TRBJ2-3, with 13 positions matching TRBD2. Looked up from germline, CDR1 is MGHDK and CDR2 is SYGVNS. The ends lost 5 bases at V and 2 bases at J; junction bases unmatched: 4. There are 16 residues in the CDR3.

The chain's CDR3 is CAWSERPSEAFF. CDR3 coding DNA: TGTGCCTGGAGTGAGCGGCCGAGTGAAGCTTTCTTT. The gene calls are TRBV30 and TRBJ1-1, with D unresolved. Germline lookup yields CDR1 GTSNPN and CDR2 SVGIG (reference sequence). The CDR3 spans 12 residues. Trimming removed 1 base at V and 7 bases at J, with 10 bases between.

This chain uses TRBV10-1 with TRBJ1-1; 8 positions agree with TRBD1. CDR3 size: 14 residues. V shed 4 bases and J 4 bases; nucleotides not matched to a gene: 5. From germline, CDR1 is WNHNN and CDR2 SYGVQD (reference sequence). Written as DNA, the CDR3 is TGCGCCAGCAGTGGGCTACAGGGGGGCACTGAAGCTTTCTTT. It encodes CASSGLQGGTEAFF.

As regards this clone: The sample holds other DNA sequences that translate to the same CDR3. The rearrangement links TRBV5-1 to TRBJ2-1; D gene unclear. The germline V gene encodes CDR1 SGHRS and CDR2 YFSETQ. V dropped 3 bases and J dropped 8 bases, with 12 bases sitting between them. CDR3 length equals 13 residues. CDR3 loop: CASSSQSPDEQFF. The CDR3 DNA is TGCGCCAGCAGCTCCCAATCCCCGGATGAGCAGTTCTTC.

V usage is TRBV5-1 and J usage is TRBJ1-5; D gene uncertain. This CDR3 has 16 amino acids. V lost 0 bases, J lost 0 bases, and 10 bases lay in between. CDR1 and CDR2 (germline): SGHRS, YFSETQ. The CDR3 region is CASSLDPVNSNQPQHF. CDR3 coding DNA: TGCGCCAGCAGCTTGGATCCGGTTAATAGCAATCAGCCCCAGCATTTT.

The chain carries TRBV7-9 and TRBJ1-1, with TRBD1 matching 7 bases. V shed 5 bases, J shed 0 bases, and the junction held 6 bases outside the gene matches. Germline assignment: CDR1 SEHNR and CDR2 FQNEAQ (reference sequence). There are 15 residues in the CDR3. In nucleotides, the CDR3 is TGTGCCAGCAGCACCCTTGGGACAGTGAACACTGAAGCTTTCTTT. Residues: CASSTLGTVNTEAFF.